Listed here are 32 T cell receptor beta chains from one sample, sequenced in a study of CD8+ T cells in alopecia areata. Once RNA had been extracted, it was reverse transcribed into cDNA to act as the sequencing template. Some clones are missing from TCRdb's copy, which holds only in-frame ones; the method was immunoSEQ multiplex PCR. The sample contains 150,000 to 250,000 clones, about three fifths of which appear only once. Treatment specified: oral pan-JAK inhibitor, 5-10 mg twice daily. The source was CD4+ T cells sorted from blood, collected at week 4, from a patient treated with tofacitinib. The receptor source for this set is a human donor with alopecia areata.

The chain couples TRBV5-6 to TRBJ2-6; D is perhaps TRBD1 (6 bases). Trimming took 2 bases from V and 4 from J, leaving 16 bases between them. The germline gives CDR1 SGHDT, CDR2 YYEEEE. This CDR3 comprises 17 residues. This chain's CDR3 is CASSFLQGLEGANVLTF. CDR3 DNA sequence: TGTGCCAGCAGCTTCTTACAGGGCTTAGAAGGGGCCAACGTCCTGACTTTC.

The chain links TRBV30 to TRBJ2-3, with TRBD2 matching 9 bases. V lost 8 bases to trimming and J lost 2 bases; unmatched junction nucleotides: 8. This CDR3 comprises 14 residues. Germline values: CDR1 GTSNPN, CDR2 SVGIG (reference sequence). CDR3 amino acids: CATGGGGDTDTQYF. The DNA for the CDR3 is TGTGCCACCGGCGGCGGGGGGGACACAGATACGCAGTATTTT.

This clone was seen more than once but under ten times. The chain employs TRBV29-1 and TRBJ2-3, with 9 bases fitting TRBD2. The CDR3 contains 13 residues. J lost 7 bases, V lost 6 bases, and 8 bases had no gene match. Germline CDR1 is SQVTM and CDR2 is ANQGSEA. The CDR3 nucleotides read TGCAGCGTCTCAAAAGCGGGGGGTAATACGCAGTATTTT. The encoded protein is CSVSKAGGNTQYF.

The V and J genes are TRBV27 and TRBJ2-7, with D uncertain. Germline CDR1 and CDR2: MNHEY and SMNVEV (reference sequence). This CDR3 has 16 residues. V lost 6 bases to trimming and J lost 5 bases, with 23 bases between them. The CDR3 DNA is TGTGCCAGCAGCTCCCTCGGTCAATATGAAAGACACGAGCAGTACTTC. Protein sequence: CASSSLGQYERHEQYF.

This clone showed up just a few times. V and J are TRBV30 and TRBJ1-3, with 7 bases aligning to TRBD1. CDR3 size: 15 residues. V shed 2 bases and J 0 bases; nucleotides not matched to a gene: 4. In germline, CDR1 is GTSNPN, CDR2 SVGIG (reference sequence). CDR3 sequence (DNA): TGTGCCTGGAGTCACAACAGGGGCTCTGGAAACACCATATATTTT. Translation gives CAWSHNRGSGNTIYF.

V usage is TRBV29-1 and J usage is TRBJ2-7; TRBD1 matches at 12 bases. This CDR3 contains 13 residues. V trimming: 7 bases; J trimming: 4 bases; junction bases outside the gene matches: 5. The V gene's germline CDR1 is SQVTM and CDR2 ANQGSEA. The CDR3 loop is CSATGQGAYEQYF. CDR3 nucleotides: TGCAGCGCAACGGGACAGGGGGCTTACGAGCAGTACTTC.

The chain couples TRBV5-6 to TRBJ1-5, with D unclear. Germline CDR1 reads SGHDT; CDR2 reads YYEEEE. V was cut by 1 base and J by 4 bases, with 6 bases left in between. CDR3 length: 13 residues. CDR3 nucleotides: TGTGCCAGCAGCTTGTCACAGAATCAGCCCCAGCATTTT. Its protein is CASSLSQNQPQHF. The complete variable domain, with remaining parts taken from reference TRBV5-6 and TRBJ1-5, reads DAGVTQSPTHLIKTRGQQVTLRCSPKSGHDTVSWYQQALGQGPQFIFQYYEEEERQRGNFPDRFSGHQFPNYSSELNVNALLLGDSALYLCASSLSQNQPQHFGDGTRLSIL.

V and J are TRBV30 and TRBJ2-3; D remains ambiguous. The CDR3 totals 12 residues. Trimming shortened V by 0 bases and J by 6 bases, and 7 bases separated the two germline ends. Germline V CDR1 and CDR2: GTSNPN, SVGIG (reference sequence). CDR3 amino acids: CAWSVRWDTQYF. CDR3 nucleotides: TGTGCCTGGAGTGTACGGTGGGATACGCAGTATTTT.

V usage is TRBV7-2 and J usage is TRBJ1-4, with D hard to call. Trimming stripped 5 bases from V and 6 bases from J, with 13 bases between. The CDR3 loop spans 14 amino acids. Germline values: CDR1 SGHTA, CDR2 FQGNSA. CDR3 in amino acids: CASSQGRLDEKLFF. The CDR3 coding sequence is TGTGCCAGCAGCCAAGGGCGGTTGGATGAAAAACTGTTTTTT. Looking up the rest from reference TRBV7-2 and TRBJ1-4 gives the full variable domain: GAGVSQSPSNKVTEKGKDVELRCDPISGHTALYWYRQSLGQGLEFLIYFQGNSAPDKSGLPSDRFSAERTGGSVSTLTIQRTQQEDSAVYLCASSQGRLDEKLFFGSGTQLSVL.

The chain links TRBV25-1 to TRBJ2-2; D is undetermined. V lost 0 bases and J lost 4, with 0 bases in between. This CDR3 spans 12 amino acids. Germline V gene sequence: CDR1 MGHDK, CDR2 SYGVNS. CDR3 nucleotides: TGTGCCAGCAGTGAATACACCGGGGAGCTGTTTTTT. Amino acid sequence: CASSEYTGELFF.

The chain couples TRBV28 to TRBJ2-1, with a weak D call TRBD1 (5 bases). The CDR3 has 15 amino acids. Looked up from germline, CDR1 is MDHEN and CDR2 is SYDVKM. V was shortened by 5 bases and J by 4 bases, with 15 bases between the two germline ends. In nucleotides, the CDR3 is TGTGCCAGCAGTGTCGACAGAGGAGATTACAATGAGCAGTTCTTC. Translating gives CASSVDRGDYNEQFF.

Regarding this clone: This same CDR3 is encoded by further DNA sequences in the sample. The V and J genes are TRBV29-1 and TRBJ2-5, with TRBD1 matching over 9 bases. V lost 7 bases to trimming and J lost 3 bases; unmatched junction nucleotides: 3. The CDR3 has 12 residues. CDR1 and CDR2 from the germline V gene are SQVTM and ANQGSEA. The CDR3 is CSARTGEETQYF. The CDR3 region has the DNA TGCAGCGCTAGGACAGGGGAAGAGACCCAGTACTTC. Filled out from reference TRBV29-1 and TRBJ2-5, the complete variable domain reads SAVISQKPSRDICQRGTSLTIQCQVDSQVTMMFWYRQQPGQSLTLIATANQGSEATYESGFVIDKFPISRPNLTFSTLTVSNMSPEDSSIYLCSARTGEETQYFGPGTRLLVL.

CDR3 protein: CAWRGRPLETQYF. Written as DNA, the CDR3 is TGTGCCTGGAGGGGCCGGCCTCTAGAGACCCAGTACTTC. V and J are TRBV30 and TRBJ2-5; D is unclear. The germline V gene encodes CDR1 GTSNPN and CDR2 SVGIG (reference sequence). Trimming removed 3 bases at V and 4 bases at J, with 12 bases between. The CDR3 has 13 amino acids.

This clone was picked up a small number of times. This chain connects TRBV11-2 to TRBJ2-1; the D is unclear. This CDR3 has 16 residues. V was cut by 2 bases and J by 1 base, with 12 bases left in between. CDR1 and CDR2 from the germline V gene are SGHAT and FQNNGV. CDR3 loop: CASSLKSWKSYNEQFF. Here the CDR3 DNA reads TGTGCCAGCAGCTTAAAATCATGGAAATCCTACAATGAGCAGTTCTTC.

The chain is built from TRBV23-1 and TRBJ1-3, with D possibly matching TRBD1 (5 bases). TRBV23-1 has ORF status, its function being uncertain. The CDR3 has 15 residues. V lost 7 bases to trimming and J lost 3 bases, with 16 bases between them. In DNA form, the CDR3 reads TGCGCCAGCACTCCCTCGGCAGGGTGTGGAAACACCATATATTTT. Translation: CASTPSAGCGNTIYF.

This chain links TRBV7-2 with TRBJ2-2; the D is unclear. Trimming removed 2 bases from V and 1 base from J, with 11 bases in between. CDR3 size: 16 residues. CDR1 and CDR2 (germline): SGHTA, FQGNSA. CDR3 nucleotides: TGTGCCAGCAGCTTACGACGGGCGATGAACACCGGGGAGCTGTTTTTT. Its protein is CASSLRRAMNTGELFF.

V gene TRBV9 combines with J gene TRBJ1-1; D is unclear. The CDR3 length is 14 residues. Germline values: CDR1 SGDLS, CDR2 YYNGEE. V was trimmed by 0 bases and J by 5 bases, leaving 11 bases between them. DNA for the CDR3: TGTGCCAGCAGCGTAGCTACATTTGGGACTGAAGCTTTCTTT. This translates into CASSVATFGTEAFF.

J is TRBJ1-2 and V is TRBV28; D remains unclear. CDR1 is MDHEN and CDR2 is SYDVKM in the germline V gene. This CDR3 spans 15 amino acids. The V end lost 6 bases, the J end lost 4 bases, and 18 bases lay between the germline ends. The CDR3 coding sequence is TGTGCCAGCAGCAAATCTTTAATCCGCAGCTATGGCTACACCTTC. Translation: CASSKSLIRSYGYTF.

This chain connects TRBV5-6 to TRBJ1-6, with 10 bases lining up with TRBD1. This CDR3 has 15 amino acids. V lost 7 bases to trimming and J lost 15 bases; unmatched junction nucleotides: 16. Germline CDR1 SGHDT, CDR2 YYEEEE. DNA for the CDR3: TGTGCCAGCCATCTGCAGGGACAGGGGCCTTCGGGCCTCCACTTT. The encoded protein is CASHLQGQGPSGLHF.

The gene calls are TRBV21-1 and TRBJ2-1; the table's D call of TRBD1 was not tested on the DNA. TRBV21-1 is a known pseudogene. The CDR3 contains 17 residues. CDR3 DNA sequence: TGTGCCAGCAGCATGGGGCTTGCGCCCGGCTTATACAATGAGCAGTTCTTC. It is translated as CASSMGLAPGLYNEQFF.

This clone came up once. The V and J genes are TRBV7-8 and TRBJ2-7; weak D call: TRBD2 (6 bases). The V gene's germline CDR1 is SGHVS and CDR2 FQNEAQ. This CDR3 has 14 residues. The ends were cut back, 1 base at V and 2 bases at J, with 9 bases in the middle. CDR3 sequence (DNA): TGTGCCAGCAGCTTAGAAGGGAGGACCTACGAGCAGTACTTC. It is translated as CASSLEGRTYEQYF. The full variable domain, with the rest looked up from reference TRBV7-8 and TRBJ2-7, is GAGVSQSPRYKVAKRGQDVALRCDPISGHVSLFWYQQALGQGPEFLTYFQNEAQLDKSGLPSDRFFAERPEGSVSTLKIQRTQQEDSAVYLCASSLEGRTYEQYFGPGTRLTVT.

This clone was seen more than once but under ten times. V gene TRBV7-2 combines with J gene TRBJ1-2; 8 nucleotides match TRBD1. The V and J ends lost 5 bases and 4 bases, in that order; junction bases with no gene match: 12. Germline CDR1 reads SGHTA; CDR2 reads FQGNSA. The CDR3 is made up of 16 amino acids. The CDR3, as DNA: TGTGCCAGCAGCCTCGGGACAGGCGGCGGCCCCTATGGCTACACCTTC. Translation: CASSLGTGGGPYGYTF.

This chain joins TRBV29-1 and TRBJ2-7, with D perhaps matching TRBD1 (5 bases). Germline V CDR1 and CDR2: SQVTM, ANQGSEA. This CDR3 is built from 12 residues. V was shortened by 6 bases and J by 3 bases, with 12 bases between the two germline ends. The CDR3 region is CSVQGVGYEQYF. In DNA, the CDR3 is TGCAGCGTCCAAGGGGTTGGCTACGAGCAGTACTTC.

This sequence joins TRBV7-2 and TRBJ2-5, with D tentatively TRBD1 or TRBD2 (5 bases each). The germline V gene has CDR1 SGHTA and CDR2 FQGNSA. The CDR3 covers 15 residues. Trimming pared 1 base from V and 2 bases from J, leaving 11 bases between. The CDR3 sequence: CASSLVWDRQETQYF. The CDR3 bases are TGTGCCAGCAGCTTAGTGTGGGACCGACAAGAGACCCAGTACTTC.

This chain links TRBV6-5 with TRBJ2-7, with D possibly being TRBD2 (5 bases). Germline CDR1 and CDR2: MNHEY and SVGAGI. With 7 bases removed from V and 1 base from J, the gap between germline ends came to 14 bases. This CDR3 has 14 amino acids. The CDR3 loop is CASTPSGFSYEQYF. The CDR3 DNA is TGTGCCAGCACTCCTTCGGGATTTTCCTACGAGCAGTACTTC.

The V call is TRBV25-1, the J call TRBJ1-2; no reliable D call. In germline, CDR1 is MGHDK, CDR2 SYGVNS. Deletions cut 3 bases from V and 3 bases from J, with 8 bases between. This CDR3 contains 13 residues. The CDR3 coding sequence is TGTGCCAGCAGTGAGAGGAGGGACTATGGCTACACCTTC. It is translated as CASSERRDYGYTF.

The chain links TRBV4-1 to TRBJ2-6; TRBD1 aligns across 11 bases. With 3 bases clipped from V and 2 bases from J, the junction kept 6 bases outside the gene matches. Germline loops: CDR1 MGHRA, CDR2 YSYEKL. The CDR3 contains 18 residues. For the CDR3, the DNA is TGCGCCAGCAGCCACCCGGACAGGGGGCCAACTGGGGCCAACGTCCTGACTTTC. Its translation: CASSHPDRGPTGANVLTF.

On this clone itself: The same CDR3 can be traced to other DNA sequences in this sample. V gene TRBV29-1 combines with J gene TRBJ2-7; maybe TRBD2 (5 bases). V dropped 6 bases and J dropped 5 bases, with 11 bases sitting between them. The CDR3 is 11 residues long. Germline values: CDR1 SQVTM, CDR2 ANQGSEA. As DNA, the CDR3 is TGCAGCGTGGGAACGGGGAACGAGCAGTACTTC. Translating it yields CSVGTGNEQYF.

This clone has a handful of counts. V usage is TRBV30 and J usage is TRBJ2-2, with D perhaps TRBD2 (5 bases). The CDR3 has 14 amino acids. Trimming pared 5 bases from V and 4 bases from J, leaving 14 bases between. Looked up from germline, CDR1 is GTSNPN and CDR2 is SVGIG (reference sequence). CDR3 coding DNA: TGTGCCTGGGGACTGGGCCTTCTCACCGGGGAGCTGTTTTTT. Protein: CAWGLGLLTGELFF.

This clone has more than one count but fewer than ten. The CDR3, as DNA: TGCAGCGTTGAGGGCTCGGGGAACACTGAAGCTTTCTTT. It codes for CSVEGSGNTEAFF. This chain uses TRBV29-1 with TRBJ1-1, with D hard to call. Trimming stripped 3 bases from V and 1 base from J, with 9 bases between. The CDR3 loop spans 13 amino acids. Germline V lookup: CDR1 SQVTM, CDR2 ANQGSEA.

The rearrangement joins TRBV30 to TRBJ1-6; a weak D match, TRBD1 (5 bases). Germline V gene data show CDR1 as GTSNPN and CDR2 as SVGIG (reference sequence). This CDR3 is 12 amino acids long. Trimming cost V 3 bases and J 9 bases, with 9 bases left between them. Written as DNA, the CDR3 is TGTGCCTGGAGGGGGCTCGTTTCACCCCTCCACTTT. Translated: CAWRGLVSPLHF.

This clone was counted a single time. V gene TRBV13 combines with J gene TRBJ2-4; D call uncertain. Germline-derived CDR1 and CDR2 are PRHDT and FYEKMQ (reference sequence). Trimming stripped 5 bases from V and 2 bases from J, with 10 bases between. The CDR3 has 14 amino acids. The CDR3 here is CASSLFSSKNIQYF. The DNA for the CDR3 is TGTGCCAGCAGCCTGTTCAGCTCCAAAAACATTCAGTACTTC.